The source of this T cell receptor (beta chain) is a study of post-analysis software for immune sequencing data. The V and J ends lost 5 bases and 2 bases respectively, with 4 bases between them. The germline gives CDR1 MNHEY, CDR2 SMNVEV (reference sequence). CDR3 length: 11 residues. This clonotype was seen at least ten times. Its antigen is undetermined. Unique molecular identifiers tagged the TCR beta cDNA libraries. TCRdb called the PCR reads again in MiXCR, with one record for every CDR3 protein. The repertoire consists of about 430,000 distinct CDR3 sequences, with about 39% occurring once and the leading ten covering roughly 8.2%. Study-wide results and caveats: In patients, TRBV5-6, TRBV5-1 and TRBV20-1 belonged to roughly 5 TRBV segments found more frequently than in controls. Samples made in the same batch grouped tightly together by F measure.

The chain recombines TRBV27 with TRBJ2-7, with no clear D. The origin of this receptor is a girl aged 2-9 years with multiple sclerosis. The sample was blood. CDR3 residues: CASSDTYEQYF. As DNA, the CDR3 is TGTGCCAGCAGTGACACCTACGAGCAGTACTTC.